The rows below give T cell receptor beta chains drawn from one sample of a study of CD8+ T cells in alopecia areata. The protocol was immunoSEQ multiplex PCR, while the TCRdb copy is restricted to in-frame clones and leaves out a portion. This sample has about 280,000 clones; 58% occur once, and the top ten carry under 2%. Sequencing was performed on CD4+ T cells sorted from blood, taken at week 24, from a patient treated with tofacitinib. These receptors all come from a human donor with alopecia areata. The CDR3 runs from the conserved cysteine through the conserved F or W. The D gene is left open where the match is weak. Not all rows give a size; the values are once, few, many and, for expanded clones, a class.

TRBV30	.	TRBJ1-4	.	CAWDKGQVREKLFF	TGTGCCTGGGATAAGGGACAAGTAAGGGAAAAACTGTTTTTT
TRBV9	.	TRBJ2-1	.	CASSSQGYEQFF	TGTGCCAGCAGCTCCCAGGGGTATGAGCAGTTCTTC
TRBV5-1	.	TRBJ2-5	TRBD2	CASSPGTSGGVYQETQYF	TGCGCCAGCAGCCCTGGGACTAGCGGGGGAGTGTACCAAGAGACCCAGTACTTC
TRBV4-3	.	TRBJ2-1	.	CASSRGRSSYNEQFF	TGCGCCAGCAGCCGGGGAAGGAGCTCCTACAATGAGCAGTTCTTC
TRBV7-3	.	TRBJ2-6	.	CASSPGASGANVLTF	TGTGCCAGCAGCCCGGGGGCATCTGGGGCCAACGTCCTGACTTTC
TRBV29-1	.	TRBJ2-7	.	CSVEATYSYEQYF	TGCAGCGTTGAAGCAACGTACTCCTACGAGCAGTACTTC
TRBV14	.	TRBJ2-5	.	CASSHRMIKETQYF	TGTGCCAGCAGTCACAGGATGATTAAAGAGACCCAGTACTTC
TRBV4-2	.	TRBJ1-5	.	CASSQDPPWSNQPQHF	TGTGCCAGCAGCCAAGACCCCCCTTGGAGCAATCAGCCCCAGCATTTT
TRBV4-1	few	TRBJ1-2	.	CASSQDASNYGYTF	TGCGCCAGCAGCCAAGATGCGTCTAACTATGGCTACACCTTC
TRBV7-6	.	TRBJ1-6	.	CASSLSRPGNSPLHF	TGTGCCAGCAGCTTATCCCGACCGGGTAATTCACCCCTCCACTTT
TRBV20-1	once	TRBJ1-1	.	CSARSGHSAFF	TGCAGTGCTAGATCGGGGCACTCGGCTTTCTTT
TRBV5-6	.	TRBJ2-2	.	CASSLQGTGELFF	TGTGCCAGCAGCTTGCAGGGAACCGGGGAGCTGTTTTTT
TRBV29-1	.	TRBJ1-3	.	CSVGSRLSGNTIYF	TGCAGCGTTGGCTCGCGGCTCTCTGGAAACACCATATATTTT
TRBV28	.	TRBJ2-7	TRBD1	CASTEGAQDEQYF	TGTGCCAGCACCGAGGGGGCGCAAGACGAGCAGTACTTC
TRBV6-5	.	TRBJ2-7	.	CASNDRGYEQYF	TGTGCCAGCAACGACAGAGGATACGAGCAGTACTTC
TRBV10-3	.	TRBJ1-1	.	CAISGLNTEAFF	TGTGCCATCAGCGGCCTAAACACTGAAGCTTTCTTT
TRBV2	.	TRBJ2-4	.	CASSEDIASQYF	TGTGCCAGCAGCGAGGACATTGCGAGTCAGTACTTC
TRBV4-2	.	TRBJ1-2	.	CASSQDGRWGYTF	TGTGCCAGCAGCCAAGATGGTCGGTGGGGCTACACCTTC
TRBV10-3	once	TRBJ2-5	.	CAISGHDSHQETQYF	TGTGCCATCAGTGGTCACGACAGCCACCAAGAGACCCAGTACTTC
TRBV4-3	.	TRBJ2-7	.	CASRQSGTVSYEQYF	TGCGCCAGCAGACAGTCCGGGACGGTCTCCTACGAGCAGTACTTC
TRBV28	once	TRBJ2-5	TRBD1	CASSGMGQGKETQYF	TGTGCCAGCAGTGGAATGGGACAGGGGAAAGAGACCCAGTACTTC
TRBV4-2	.	TRBJ2-5	.	CASSQDPGRSVPQAQYF	TGTGCCAGCAGCCAGGATCCAGGGCGCTCGGTTCCGCAAGCCCAGTACTTC
TRBV6-6	.	TRBJ1-5	.	CANGVYNQPQHF	TGTGCCAACGGGGTTTACAATCAGCCCCAGCATTTT
TRBV25-1	.	TRBJ2-7	.	CASSTPGHSYEQYF	TGTGCCAGCAGTACCCCGGGACACTCCTACGAGCAGTACTTC
TRBV7-2	.	TRBJ2-6	.	CASSLDTSGANVLTF	TGTGCCAGCAGCTTAGACACCTCTGGGGCCAACGTCCTGACTTTC
TRBV23-1	few	TRBJ1-6	.	CASSQRGRNKRALHF	TGCGCCAGCAGTCAACGGGGACGGAACAAAAGGGCCCTCCACTTT
TRBV7-2	.	TRBJ2-5	TRBD2	CASSPASGGETQYF	TGTGCCAGCAGCCCCGCTAGCGGGGGGGAGACCCAGTACTTC
TRBV30	.	TRBJ2-2	TRBD2	CAWNPGLAGGAKLFF	TGTGCCTGGAACCCGGGACTAGCGGGGGGGGCCAAGCTGTTTTTT
TRBV5-4	.	TRBJ2-3	.	CASSFGGRTQYF	TGTGCCAGCAGCTTTGGAGGTCGTACGCAGTATTTT
TRBV4-3	.	TRBJ1-6	TRBD1	CAARTGNSPLHF	TGCGCAGCAAGGACAGGGAATTCACCCCTCCACTTT
TRBV15	.	TRBJ1-1	.	CATSRDGRLNTEAFF	TGTGCCACCAGCAGAGATGGGCGTTTGAACACTGAAGCTTTCTTT
TRBV29-1	.	TRBJ2-5	.	CSVADGQETQYF	TGCAGCGTTGCTGACGGCCAAGAGACCCAGTACTTC
TRBV28	few	TRBJ2-5	.	CASSLGGGETQYF	TGTGCCAGCAGTTTAGGGGGTGGGGAGACCCAGTACTTC
TRBV5-1	.	TRBJ1-2	.	CASSFTAGSNYGYTF	TGCGCCAGCAGCTTTACGGCAGGGAGTAACTATGGCTACACCTTC
TRBV9	few	TRBJ2-3	TRBD1	CASSPRGQGTDTQYF	TGTGCCAGCAGCCCCAGGGGGCAGGGGACGGATACGCAGTATTTT
TRBV25-1	.	TRBJ1-6	TRBD1	CASSATGGGSPLHF	TGTGCCAGCAGCGCCACAGGGGGGGGTTCACCCCTCCACTTT
TRBV19	.	TRBJ2-7	.	CASTTGPGNEQYF	TGTGCCAGTACGACAGGCCCTGGGAACGAGCAGTACTTC